Given below is one T cell receptor beta chain in context. Antigen unknown. Nominal health characterized the donors when sampled, though unrecorded immune exposures were likely. The sample is drawn from a study of cytomegalovirus exposure and HLA in healthy donors. Study-level findings and limits: Researchers reported in a later analysis that a missense DCLRE1C variant was tied to TCR beta V- and J-gene trimming.

Trimming left V 4 bases short and J 4 bases short, with 5 bases between. From germline, CDR1 is ENHRY and CDR2 SYGVKD. The CDR3 is 11 residues long. In the PCR, 60 Vbeta and 13 Jbeta primers were used. Profiling relied on immunoSEQ multiplex PCR, and the TCRdb table lists in-frame clones only, not all of them. The profile shows approximately 99,000 clones, 79% of them singletons. Material for sequencing was PBMCs. The sequence was collected from a male donor in good health and CMV-seropositive. The J gene is TRBJ2-7, the V gene TRBV10-3; D call uncertain. CDR3 protein: CAISAGYEQYF. The CDR3, as DNA: TGTGCCATCAGTGCCGGTTACGAGCAGTACTTC.